Below are 2 T cell receptor beta chains sequenced from a single sample in a study of Ad26.COV2.S vaccination and SARS-CoV-2 variants. Treatment: some 20 received Ad26.COV2.S at low or high dose, single or two shots; five or six received placebo; per-sample allocation not given. After the first vaccine or placebo injection, samples were drawn on day 63. Some clones are missing from TCRdb's copy, which holds only in-frame ones; the method was immunoSEQ multiplex PCR. The data show around 300,000 clones, about 90% seen once. The sequences come from peripheral blood, collected in a trial of Ad26.COV2.S vaccine versus placebo. Receptor source: a person between 18 and 60 years old who received the Ad26.COV2.S COVID-19 vaccine or a placebo.

The chain is built from TRBV10-1 and TRBJ1-1, with 9 bases lining up with TRBD1. CDR1 and CDR2 from the germline V gene are WNHNN and SYGVQD (reference sequence). V dropped 0 bases and J dropped 4; count of bases not matched to a gene: 15. This CDR3 contains 19 residues. The chain's CDR3 is CASSESTLGTGRGATEAFF. As DNA, the CDR3 is TGCGCCAGCAGTGAGTCGACTCTGGGGACAGGGCGCGGTGCCACTGAAGCTTTCTTT.

The J gene is TRBJ2-1, the V gene TRBV2, with D uncertain. Germline V gene lookup returns CDR1 SNHLY and CDR2 FYNNEI. CDR3 length: 13 residues. Trimming shortened V by 5 bases and J by 5 bases, and 10 bases separated the two germline ends. CDR3 protein: CASSLGTDNEQFF. DNA for the CDR3: TGTGCCAGCAGTCTCGGCACCGACAATGAGCAGTTCTTC.